Below are 25 T cell receptor beta chains sequenced from a single sample in a study of blood T cells in healthy people across ages. Through a sample-barcoded 5' primer and a J-beta primer mix, a second PCR was run for about 6 to 11 cycles. Each CDR3 protein is one row after TCRdb ran MiXCR on the 5' RACE reads. The repertoire holds about a million distinct CDR3 sequences, approximately 38% seen once, with around 14% in the top ten. The sample was blood. The receptor set was obtained from a man aged 18-30 years in good health.

The rearrangement joins TRBV6-2 or TRBV6-3 to TRBJ2-5, with 10 bases fitting TRBD2. Germline V lookup: CDR1 MNHEY, CDR2 SVGEGT. The V gene end was trimmed by 7 bases and the J gene end by 1 base; junction bases not matched to a gene: 6. This CDR3 has 15 amino acids. Written as DNA, the CDR3 is TGTGCCAGCAAACTAGCGGGGATCCCCCAAGAGACCCAGTACTTC. It specifies CASKLAGIPQETQYF.

The chain links TRBV7-2 to TRBJ2-7, with TRBD1 as a possible D gene (6 bases). The V gene's germline CDR1 is SGHTA and CDR2 FQGNSA. The CDR3 spans 14 residues. The V gene lost 2 bases and the J gene lost 4 bases, with 12 bases spanning the gap. The CDR3 spells CASSLYRTAYEQYF. In DNA form, the CDR3 reads TGTGCCAGCAGCTTATACCGGACAGCTTACGAGCAGTACTTC.

This clonotype appeared a few times. A junction boundary mismatches the germline segment, possibly from a read error. The V call is TRBV28, the J call TRBJ1-4; TRBD1 agrees at 8 bases. Germline V gene data show CDR1 as MDHEN and CDR2 as SYDVKM. The length of the CDR3 is 19 residues. The CDR3 spells CASSPRTWTGKIINEKLFF. The DNA for the CDR3 is TGCGCCAGCAGTCCCCGTACATGGACAGGGAAAATCATTAATGAAAAACTGTTTTTT.

The chain combines TRBV4-3 with TRBJ2-3; maybe TRBD2 (5 bases). The CDR3 contains 15 residues. V lost 1 base and J lost 2, with 10 bases in between. CDR1 LGHNA and CDR2 YSLEER come from the germline V gene. The CDR3 DNA reads TGCGCCAGCAGCCAAGGGACGGGGTACACAGATACGCAGTATTTT. Translated, it gives CASSQGTGYTDTQYF.

The V gene is TRBV20-1, the J gene TRBJ2-3; no clear D gene. The CDR3 consists of 16 residues. Trimming took 0 bases from V and 2 from J, leaving 15 bases between them. Per the germline V gene, CDR1 is DFQATT and CDR2 is SNEGSKA (reference sequence). CDR3 nucleotides: TGCAGTGCTAGAGATTCACGACGGAGTTCCACAGATACGCAGTATTTT. Residues: CSARDSRRSSTDTQYF.

About this clonotype: The junction shows a germline mismatch at one end, possibly a read error. The chain carries TRBV7-9 and TRBJ2-1; D remains unclear. Germline V gene data show CDR1 as SEHNR and CDR2 as FQNEAQ (reference sequence). The CDR3 sequence is 12 residues long. The CDR3 sequence is CASSIDNNERFF. The CDR3 bases are TGTGCCAGCAGCATCGACAACAATGAGCGGTTCTTC.

A few counts support this clonotype. CDR3 region: CAIRPDSSTEAFF. In DNA form, the CDR3 reads TGTGCCATCAGACCCGACAGCAGCACTGAAGCTTTCTTT. V and J are TRBV10-3 and TRBJ1-1; weak D call: TRBD1 (5 bases). Germline CDR1 and CDR2: ENHRY and SYGVKD. Trimming pared 6 bases from V and 4 bases from J, leaving 12 bases between. CDR3 length: 13 residues.

V usage is TRBV3-1 and J usage is TRBJ1-4, with D unclear. The CDR3 spans 16 residues. V lost 4 bases to trimming and J lost 0 bases, with 12 bases between them. Germline assignment: CDR1 LGHDT and CDR2 YNNKEL (reference sequence). CDR3 DNA sequence: TGTGCCAGCAGCCCTAACCCAGGAACAACTAATGAAAAACTGTTTTTT. Amino acids: CASSPNPGTTNEKLFF.

This rearrangement joins TRBV7-7 to TRBJ2-2; 11 nucleotides match TRBD2. Germline loops: CDR1 SSHAT, CDR2 FNYEAQ (reference sequence). The CDR3 loop spans 16 amino acids. V dropped 3 bases and J dropped 0; count of bases not matched to a gene: 0. The CDR3 loop reads CASSFSGGANTGELFF. For the CDR3, the DNA is TGTGCCAGCAGCTTTAGCGGGGGGGCGAACACCGGGGAGCTGTTTTTT. The full variable domain, its missing parts supplied by reference TRBV7-7 and TRBJ2-2, is GAGVSQSPRYKVTKRGQDVTLRCDPISSHATLYWYQQALGQGPEFLTYFNYEAQPDKSGLPSDRFSAERPEGSISTLTIQRTEQRDSAMYRCASSFSGGANTGELFFGEGSRLTVL.

This clonotype was observed a few times. This chain joins TRBV5-1 and TRBJ1-2, with D perhaps matching TRBD1 (6 bases). The CDR3 has 15 residues. V dropped 0 bases and J dropped 3 bases, with 12 bases sitting between them. Germline CDR1 is SGHRS and CDR2 is YFSETQ. The DNA for the CDR3 is TGCGCCAGCAGCTTGGGGTCCGGACAGTACTATGGCTACACCTTC. Its translation is CASSLGSGQYYGYTF.

A word on this clonotype: A much larger clone lies a single base off, so this may be a read error. The rearrangement links TRBV7-2 to TRBJ2-3; D unresolved. The CDR3 runs 12 residues. Germline values: CDR1 SGHTA, CDR2 FQGNSA. Trimming removed 8 bases at V and 3 bases at J, with 9 bases between. This chain's CDR3 is CASGAFTDTQYF. CDR3 bases: TGTGCCAGCGGCGCCTTTACAGATACGCAGTATTTT.

The chain recombines TRBV20-1 with TRBJ2-5; 8 positions match TRBD1. Trimming cost V 5 bases and J 3 bases; bases outside gene matches: 14. Germline loops: CDR1 DFQATT, CDR2 SNEGSKA (reference sequence). This CDR3 spans 16 amino acids. The CDR3 region has the DNA TGCAGTGCTGGAGGACCTGACCAGGGGGCAGAAGAGACCCAGTACTTC. The encoded protein is CSAGGPDQGAEETQYF.

V and J are TRBV4-3 and TRBJ1-2, with 11 bases lining up with TRBD1. The germline CDR1 and CDR2 sequences are LGHNA and YSLEER. V lost 0 bases and J lost 7; bases outside the gene matches: 7. The CDR3 extends over 16 amino acids. The CDR3 coding sequence is TGCGCCAGCAGCCAAGACGGACAGGGGGCTATCGGTGGCTACACCTTC. It encodes CASSQDGQGAIGGYTF.

This rearrangement joins TRBV5-6 to TRBJ1-2; D uncertain. The CDR3 is made up of 16 amino acids. V lost 0 bases and J lost 2, with 14 bases in between. CDR1 and CDR2 (germline): SGHDT, YYEEEE. CDR3 coding DNA: TGTGCCAGCAGCTTGGCCGTGAGTCGGAACAACTATGGCTACACCTTC. This encodes CASSLAVSRNNYGYTF.

This rearrangement joins TRBV7-2 to TRBJ2-6; D is unclear. Germline V lookup: CDR1 SGHTA, CDR2 FQGNSA. The CDR3 is 14 residues long. Trimming removed 3 bases from V and 5 bases from J, with 8 bases in between. CDR3 residues: CASSFGSRANVLTF. The CDR3 DNA follows: TGTGCCAGCAGCTTCGGATCCAGGGCCAACGTCCTGACTTTC. The full variable domain, with the rest looked up from reference TRBV7-2 and TRBJ2-6, is GAGVSQSPSNKVTEKGKDVELRCDPISGHTALYWYRQSLGQGLEFLIYFQGNSAPDKSGLPSDRFSAERTGGSVSTLTIQRTQQEDSAVYLCASSFGSRANVLTFGAGSRLTVL.

This clonotype has just a few counts. This sequence joins TRBV29-1 and TRBJ1-4, with D possibly being TRBD1 (5 bases). V was shortened by 1 base and J by 7 bases, with 16 bases between the two germline ends. CDR3 length equals 15 residues. The germline V gene has CDR1 SQVTM and CDR2 ANQGSEA. The CDR3 protein is CSVEGTEGQGEKLFF. The CDR3 region has the DNA TGCAGCGTTGAAGGCACCGAAGGGCAGGGTGAAAAACTGTTTTTT.

This chain uses TRBV4-2 with TRBJ2-7; TRBD2 matches at 9 bases. The CDR3 contains 16 residues. Per the germline V gene, CDR1 is LGHNA and CDR2 is YNFKEQ. The ends lost 0 bases at V and 3 bases at J; junction bases unmatched: 6. In DNA, the CDR3 is TGTGCCAGCAGCCAAGAGACGGGTAGCGGGGGCTACGAGCAGTACTTC. This translates into CASSQETGSGGYEQYF.

This clonotype was picked up a small number of times. This chain connects TRBV4-2 to TRBJ1-1; 7 bases fit TRBD1. After removal of 0 bases from V and 4 bases from J, the junction contained 11 bases not matched to a gene. The CDR3 sequence is 17 residues long. CDR1 and CDR2 from the germline V gene are LGHNA and YNFKEQ. CDR3 in amino acids: CASSQEVRQGGGTEAFF. The DNA of the CDR3 is TGTGCCAGCAGCCAAGAAGTGAGACAGGGCGGGGGCACTGAAGCTTTCTTT.

A remark on this clonotype: Mismatch with germline at one junction end may stem from a read error. The chain couples TRBV20-1 to TRBJ2-2; D may be TRBD1 (6 bases). Per germline, CDR1 DFQATT and CDR2 SNEGSKA (reference sequence). The CDR3 runs to 14 residues. Here the CDR3 DNA reads TGCAGTGCCACCGGGACAACGAACACGGGGGAGCTGTTTTTT. It translates to CSATGTTNTGELFF.

This chain connects TRBV12-3 or TRBV12-4 to TRBJ1-1; no clear D. The germline V and J ends were trimmed by 6 bases and 6 bases, with 23 bases remaining between them. This CDR3 has 16 amino acids. The CDR3 loop is CASSQIGAGPLAEAFF. CDR3 nucleotides: TGTGCCAGCAGCCAAATCGGTGCCGGGCCGCTCGCTGAAGCTTTCTTT.

V gene TRBV5-1 combines with J gene TRBJ1-1; TRBD1 might be the D (6 bases). CDR3 length equals 14 residues. CDR1 and CDR2 (germline): SGHRS, YFSETQ. Trimming took off 4 bases at V and 4 bases at J, with 14 bases between the two ends. CDR3 in DNA: TGCGCCAGCAGCACCGGGACACGGGGCACTGAAGCTTTCTTT. Amino acid sequence: CASSTGTRGTEAFF.

V and J are TRBV6-4 and TRBJ2-2, with D uncertain. CDR3 size: 14 residues. Per germline, CDR1 MRHNA and CDR2 SNTAGT. V dropped 4 bases and J dropped 7 bases, with 13 bases sitting between them. The CDR3 sequence is CASSASPGNGELFF. CDR3 bases: TGTGCCAGCAGTGCATCGCCCGGAAACGGGGAGCTGTTTTTT.

The chain is built from TRBV4-2 and TRBJ1-4, with D perhaps matching TRBD1 (5 bases). The CDR3 totals 17 residues. V gave up 1 base and J gave up 8 bases, with 20 bases separating them. The V gene's germline CDR1 is LGHNA and CDR2 YNFKEQ. The CDR3 sequence: CASSQVLTPDYREKLFF. The CDR3 DNA follows: TGTGCCAGCAGCCAAGTGCTGACGCCGGACTACAGGGAAAAACTGTTTTTT.

The table lists this clonotype with many counts. The chain couples TRBV10-3 to TRBJ2-5; D ambiguous. In germline, CDR1 is ENHRY, CDR2 SYGVKD. Deletions cut 3 bases from V and 0 bases from J, with 8 bases between. This CDR3 has 14 amino acids. CDR3 protein: CAISEFPDQETQYF. CDR3 DNA sequence: TGTGCCATCAGTGAATTTCCTGACCAAGAGACCCAGTACTTC.

This clonotype was seen a few times. J is TRBJ1-1 and V is TRBV7-8, with D maybe TRBD1 (5 bases). The V gene lost 0 bases and the J gene lost 3 bases, with 11 bases spanning the gap. Germline assignment: CDR1 SGHVS and CDR2 FQNEAQ. The CDR3 is 15 amino acids. CDR3 DNA: TGTGCCAGCAGCTTAGCCGTTGAGGGGTACACTGAAGCTTTCTTT. It specifies CASSLAVEGYTEAFF.